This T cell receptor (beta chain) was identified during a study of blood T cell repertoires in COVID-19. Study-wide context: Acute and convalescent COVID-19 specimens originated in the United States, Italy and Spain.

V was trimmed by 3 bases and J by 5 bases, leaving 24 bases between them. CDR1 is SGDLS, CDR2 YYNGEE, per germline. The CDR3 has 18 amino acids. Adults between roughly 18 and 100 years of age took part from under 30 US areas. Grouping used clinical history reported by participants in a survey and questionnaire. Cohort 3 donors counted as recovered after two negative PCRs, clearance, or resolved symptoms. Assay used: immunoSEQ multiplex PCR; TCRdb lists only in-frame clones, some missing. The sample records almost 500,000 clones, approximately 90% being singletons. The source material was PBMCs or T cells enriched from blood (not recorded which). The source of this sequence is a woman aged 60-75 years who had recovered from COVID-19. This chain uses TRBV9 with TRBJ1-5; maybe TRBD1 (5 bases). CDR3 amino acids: CASSAAVRGIGRDQPQHF. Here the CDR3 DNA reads TGTGCCAGCAGCGCCGCTGTTAGGGGAATTGGGAGGGATCAGCCCCAGCATTTT. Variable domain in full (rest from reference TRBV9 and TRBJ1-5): DSGVTQTPKHLITATGQRVTLRCSPRSGDLSVYWYQQSLDQGLQFLIQYYNGEERAKGNILERFSAQQFPDLHSELNLSSLELGDSALYFCASSAAVRGIGRDQPQHFGDGTRLSIL.